The 25 T cell receptor beta chains in this list originate from one sample, sequenced in a study of shared clonotypes between healthy human individuals. Clones were read by immunoSEQ multiplex PCR, and TCRdb kept only the in-frame ones, dropping some. The sample has about 2.1 million clones, 90% to 95% seen once; the top ten hold less than 2%. Positively selected for CCR7, the CD45RO-negative cells used as naive CD8 cells excluded terminally differentiated effector memory CD45RA+ cells. Material: naive CD8+ T cells from PBMCs. The receptor source for this set is a man between 18 and 29 years old in good health. Some clones in this sample may be carry-over from other donors' samples.

The chain has TRBV6-5 and TRBJ1-1; D call uncertain. This CDR3 comprises 14 residues. Trimming cost V 0 bases and J 1 base, with 6 bases left between them. The germline gives CDR1 MNHEY, CDR2 SVGAGI. The CDR3 coding sequence is TGTGCCAGCAGTTACTCGTGGGAGAACACTGAAGCTTTCTTT. Protein product: CASSYSWENTEAFF.

V gene TRBV5-1 combines with J gene TRBJ1-1; 7 nucleotides align to TRBD1. Per germline, CDR1 SGHRS and CDR2 YFSETQ. With V trimmed by 4 bases and J by 8 bases, 8 bases remained unmatched. The CDR3 has 13 amino acids. This CDR3 is CASSPSGGKEAFF. CDR3 bases: TGCGCCAGCAGCCCCTCAGGGGGTAAGGAAGCTTTCTTT.

The V gene is TRBV5-1, the J gene TRBJ2-3; 10 nucleotides line up with TRBD2. V shed 7 bases and J 6 bases; nucleotides not matched to a gene: 8. Germline lookup yields CDR1 SGHRS and CDR2 YFSETQ. The CDR3 totals 14 residues. CDR3: CASVTGTSEDTQYF. In DNA form, the CDR3 reads TGCGCCAGCGTCACCGGGACTAGCGAGGATACGCAGTATTTT.

This clone was detected only once. J is TRBJ2-4 and V is TRBV28; 8 positions match TRBD1. The CDR3 extends over 16 amino acids. The junction had 7 bases not matched to a gene; V was cut back by 4 bases and J by 2 bases. Per germline, CDR1 MDHEN and CDR2 SYDVKM. CDR3 residues: CASSSVTGATKNIQYF. As DNA, the CDR3 is TGTGCCAGCAGTTCCGTGACAGGGGCAACCAAAAACATTCAGTACTTC.

The rearrangement joins TRBV7-9 to TRBJ2-5, with TRBD1 identical over 7 bases. CDR1 and CDR2 from the germline V gene are SEHNR and FQNEAQ (reference sequence). This CDR3 is built from 14 residues. The ends lost 5 bases at V and 1 base at J; junction bases unmatched: 4. The CDR3 region has the DNA TGTGCCAGCAGCCGGGGACAGAGCCAAGAGACCCAGTACTTC. This codes for CASSRGQSQETQYF.

The chain links TRBV27 to TRBJ1-4; D is undetermined. V was trimmed by 8 bases and J by 6 bases, leaving 4 bases between them. Per the germline V gene, CDR1 is MNHEY and CDR2 is SMNVEV (reference sequence). This CDR3 is built from 10 residues. The CDR3 sequence is CASGYEKLFF. CDR3 sequence (DNA): TGTGCCAGCGGTTATGAAAAACTGTTTTTT. The complete variable domain, with remaining parts taken from reference TRBV27 and TRBJ1-4, reads EAQVTQNPRYLITVTGKKLTVTCSQNMNHEYMSWYRQDPGLGLRQIYYSMNVEVTDKGDVPEGYKVSRKEKRNFPLILESPSPNQTSLYFCASGYEKLFFGSGTQLSVL.

The chain has TRBV28 and TRBJ2-2; no firm D call. Looked up from germline, CDR1 is MDHEN and CDR2 is SYDVKM. CDR3 length equals 15 residues. The V and J ends lost 2 bases and 0 bases respectively, with 7 bases between them. The chain's CDR3 is CASSLGLSNTGELFF. The DNA for the CDR3 is TGTGCCAGCAGTTTAGGTTTATCGAACACCGGGGAGCTGTTTTTT.

The gene calls are TRBV19 and TRBJ1-1, with a weak D call TRBD1 (5 bases). Germline lookup yields CDR1 LNHDA and CDR2 SQIVND (reference sequence). The CDR3 runs 12 residues. With 9 bases removed from V and 7 bases from J, the gap between germline ends came to 15 bases. CDR3 DNA sequence: TGTGCCAGCAGCAGGTCGGGGGTTGAAGCTTTCTTT. Translation gives CASSRSGVEAFF.

The V and J genes are TRBV4-3 and TRBJ2-1; D gene unclear. Trimming cost V 4 bases and J 7 bases, with 8 bases left between them. There are 12 residues in the CDR3. From germline, CDR1 is LGHNA and CDR2 YSLEER. CDR3 sequence (DNA): TGCGCCAGCAGCCCCAACAAGAATGAGCAGTTCTTC. Translated, it gives CASSPNKNEQFF.

The chain uses TRBV7-9 and TRBJ2-1; possibly TRBD2 for D (6 bases). V gave up 2 bases and J gave up 8 bases, with 16 bases separating them. From germline, CDR1 is SEHNR and CDR2 FQNEAQ (reference sequence). CDR3 length equals 15 residues. The CDR3 sequence: CASSLLAGQGHEQFF. In nucleotides, the CDR3 is TGTGCCAGCAGCTTACTGGCGGGGCAGGGCCATGAGCAGTTCTTC. The full variable domain, rest sourced from reference TRBV7-9 and TRBJ2-1, is DTGVSQNPRHKITKRGQNVTFRCDPISEHNRLYWYRQTLGQGPEFLTYFQNEAQLEKSRLLSDRFSAERPKGSFSTLEIQRTEQGDSAMYLCASSLLAGQGHEQFFGPGTRLTVL.

V and J are TRBV27 and TRBJ2-7, with a possible D match to TRBD2 (6 bases). Looked up from germline, CDR1 is MNHEY and CDR2 is SMNVEV (reference sequence). The CDR3 covers 14 residues. V shed 5 bases and J shed 0 bases, with 11 bases lying between them. The CDR3 here is CASSLAMSSYEQYF. Here the CDR3 DNA reads TGTGCCAGCAGTCTAGCGATGAGCTCCTACGAGCAGTACTTC.

V gene TRBV21-1 combines with J gene TRBJ1-5; the listed D gene, TRBD1, was not tested against the DNA. TRBV21-1 is termed a pseudogene. The length of the CDR3 is 17 residues. CDR3 sequence: CASSIILGQVINQPQHF. CDR3 DNA sequence: TGTGCCAGCAGCATAATCCTAGGACAGGTTATCAATCAGCCCCAGCATTTT.

This sequence joins TRBV4-3 and TRBJ2-2, with D perhaps matching TRBD1 (6 bases). Germline assignment: CDR1 LGHNA and CDR2 YSLEER. Deletions cut 0 bases from V and 9 bases from J, with 14 bases between. This CDR3 comprises 15 residues. The CDR3 coding sequence is TGCGCCAGCAGCCAAGAACAGGGCAGTTGGTGGGAGCTGTTTTTT. It yields the protein CASSQEQGSWWELFF.

This clone has just a few counts. V and J are TRBV19 and TRBJ1-5; the D is unclear. Germline V lookup: CDR1 LNHDA, CDR2 SQIVND (reference sequence). CDR3 size: 13 residues. The V gene lost 6 bases and the J gene lost 6 bases, with 12 bases spanning the gap. CDR3 sequence (DNA): TGTGCCAGTAGCCATCCCATTGGTCAGCCCCAGCATTTT. Translation: CASSHPIGQPQHF.

This clone was detected once. V is TRBV27 and J is TRBJ1-3; TRBD1 might be the D (5 bases). Germline CDR1 MNHEY, CDR2 SMNVEV (reference sequence). CDR3 length: 15 residues. V lost 5 bases and J 0 bases, leaving 11 bases between the germline ends. The CDR3 reads CASSPRDGSGNTIYF. CDR3 coding DNA: TGTGCCAGCAGTCCCCGGGACGGCTCTGGAAACACCATATATTTT.

The gene calls are TRBV4-3 and TRBJ2-7, with 10 bases matching TRBD2. The V and J ends lost 4 bases and 3 bases, in that order; junction bases with no gene match: 3. CDR1 and CDR2 (germline): LGHNA, YSLEER. This CDR3 spans 14 amino acids. The CDR3, as DNA: TGCGCCAGCAGCCCGGGACTAGCGTACTACGAGCAGTACTTC. Translated, it gives CASSPGLAYYEQYF.

V gene TRBV2 combines with J gene TRBJ2-1; D remains ambiguous. The length of the CDR3 is 14 residues. In germline, CDR1 is SNHLY, CDR2 FYNNEI. V was clipped by 6 bases and J by 6 bases, with 15 bases between them. CDR3 sequence (DNA): TGTGCCAGCAGGCTCCCTGAGACGATCAATGAGCAGTTCTTC. It specifies CASRLPETINEQFF.

On this clone: The same CDR3 can be traced to other DNA sequences in this sample. V gene TRBV13 combines with J gene TRBJ2-1, with TRBD1 identical over 12 bases. Germline lookup yields CDR1 PRHDT and CDR2 FYEKMQ (reference sequence). The CDR3 contains 15 residues. The V gene end was trimmed by 3 bases and the J gene end by 4 bases; junction bases not matched to a gene: 1. The CDR3 loop is CASSLGQGAYNEQFF. CDR3 sequence (DNA): TGTGCCAGCAGCTTGGGACAGGGGGCTTACAATGAGCAGTTCTTC.

This chain connects TRBV7-9 to TRBJ2-5; D call uncertain. The CDR3 contains 13 residues. The V end lost 7 bases, the J end lost 1 base, and 10 bases lay between the germline ends. From germline, CDR1 is SEHNR and CDR2 FQNEAQ (reference sequence). CDR3: CASTLYLQETQYF. As DNA, the CDR3 is TGTGCCAGCACCTTGTACCTCCAAGAGACCCAGTACTTC.

The CDR3 region has the DNA TGCGCCAGCAGCCAAGAATGGGACAGAGGACACTACGAGCAGTACTTC. It translates to CASSQEWDRGHYEQYF. The chain joins TRBV4-3 to TRBJ2-7; 7 nucleotides match TRBD1. This CDR3 is 16 amino acids long. Germline V gene sequence: CDR1 LGHNA, CDR2 YSLEER. The V segment lost 0 bases and the J segment 3 bases; nucleotides outside the gene matches: 8.

The chain combines TRBV5-4 with TRBJ1-1; D not certain. This CDR3 has 16 amino acids. The V gene lost 0 bases and the J gene lost 7 bases, with 19 bases spanning the gap. Germline CDR1 reads SGHNT; CDR2 reads YYREEE (reference sequence). CDR3 bases: TGTGCCAGCAGCTTGGGGCGGAATCGTTTGAATATTGAAGCTTTCTTT. It is translated as CASSLGRNRLNIEAFF. The complete variable domain, with remaining parts taken from reference TRBV5-4 and TRBJ1-1, reads ETGVTQSPTHLIKTRGQQVTLRCSSQSGHNTVSWYQQALGQGPQFIFQYYREEENGRGNFPPRFSGLQFPNYSSELNVNALELDDSALYLCASSLGRNRLNIEAFFGQGTRLTVV.

This chain links TRBV19 with TRBJ2-1, with a possible D match to TRBD1 (6 bases). Germline CDR1 LNHDA, CDR2 SQIVND (reference sequence). This CDR3 region has 14 residues. The V end lost 3 bases, the J end lost 5 bases, and 11 bases lay between the germline ends. The CDR3 DNA follows: TGTGCCAGTAGTATCTGGGGGCAGAACAATGAGCAGTTCTTC. Its protein product is CASSIWGQNNEQFF.

This clone turned up a few times. This rearrangement joins TRBV5-1 to TRBJ2-7; perhaps TRBD2 as D (6 bases). V lost 1 base and J 0 bases, leaving 8 bases between the germline ends. Germline values: CDR1 SGHRS, CDR2 YFSETQ. This CDR3 spans 14 amino acids. CDR3 in DNA: TGCGCCAGCAGCTTGTTCGGGAGCTCCTACGAGCAGTACTTC. This codes for CASSLFGSSYEQYF.

V and J are TRBV4-1 and TRBJ2-2; tentative D call: TRBD1 (6 bases). Trimming pared 6 bases from V and 0 bases from J, leaving 8 bases between. Germline CDR1 reads MGHRA; CDR2 reads YSYEKL. This CDR3 spans 14 amino acids. For the CDR3, the DNA is TGCGCCAGCAGAGGACAGTCGAACACCGGGGAGCTGTTTTTT. Encoded protein: CASRGQSNTGELFF.

The chain uses TRBV19 and TRBJ1-5; D remains unclear. Germline CDR1 is LNHDA and CDR2 is SQIVND (reference sequence). There are 14 residues in the CDR3. V was pared by 2 bases and J by 3 bases, with 8 bases between. CDR3 loop: CASSIYRNNQPQHF. The CDR3 region has the DNA TGTGCCAGTAGTATATACAGAAACAATCAGCCCCAGCATTTT.